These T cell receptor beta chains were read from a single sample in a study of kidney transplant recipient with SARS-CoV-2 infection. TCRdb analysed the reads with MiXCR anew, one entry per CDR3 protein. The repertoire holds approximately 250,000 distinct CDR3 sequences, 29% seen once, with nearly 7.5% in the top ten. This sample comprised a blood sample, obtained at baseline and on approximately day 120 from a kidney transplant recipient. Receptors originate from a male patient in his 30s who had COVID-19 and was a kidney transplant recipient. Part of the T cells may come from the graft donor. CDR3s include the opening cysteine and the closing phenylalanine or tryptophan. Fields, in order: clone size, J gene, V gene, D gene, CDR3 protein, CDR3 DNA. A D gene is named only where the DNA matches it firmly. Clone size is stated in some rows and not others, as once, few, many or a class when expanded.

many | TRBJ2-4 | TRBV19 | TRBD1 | CASSSGQGGLKNIQYF | TGTGCCAGTAGTTCCGGACAGGGGGGTCTCAAAAACATTCAGTACTTC
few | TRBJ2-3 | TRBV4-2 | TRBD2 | CASSPIAGGGTDTQYF | TGTGCCAGCAGTCCTATAGCGGGGGGGGGCACAGATACGCAGTATTTT
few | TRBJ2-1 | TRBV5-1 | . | CASKSEGGSYNEQFF | TGCGCCAGCAAATCCGAGGGTGGCTCCTACAATGAGCAGTTCTTC
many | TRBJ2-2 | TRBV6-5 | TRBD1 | CASRTGAFTGELFF | TGTGCCAGCAGGACAGGGGCCTTCACCGGGGAGCTGTTTTTT
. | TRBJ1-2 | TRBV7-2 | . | CANSDVARDGKTYGYTF | TGTGCCAACAGCGACGTCGCCAGAGACGGAAAGACCTATGGCTACACCTTC
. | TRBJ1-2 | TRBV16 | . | CASSKVPVVRKTYGYTF | TGTGCCAGCAGCAAGGTGCCGGTCGTTAGAAAGACCTATGGCTACACCTTC
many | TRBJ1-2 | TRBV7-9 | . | CASSHTTGAGYTF | TGTGCCAGCAGCCACACAACAGGTGCTGGCTACACCTTC
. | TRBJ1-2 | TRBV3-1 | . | CASSLKGTLRKTYGCTF | TGTGCCAGCAGCCTGAAGGGCACCCTTCGAAAGACCTATGGCTGCACCTTC
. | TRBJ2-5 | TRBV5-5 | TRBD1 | CASSVAQGAGETQYF | TGTGCCAGCAGCGTAGCCCAGGGGGCTGGGGAGACCCAGTACTTC
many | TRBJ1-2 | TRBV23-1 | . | CASSKLQLRRKTYGYTF | TGCGCCAGCAGTAAGTTACAGCTACGCAGAAAGACCTATGGCTACACCTTC
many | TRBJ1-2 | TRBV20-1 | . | CSARFTLFRKTYGYTF | TGCAGTGCTCGGTTTACGCTGTTTCGAAAGACCTATGGCTACACCTTC
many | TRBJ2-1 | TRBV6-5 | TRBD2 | CASSYDILAGNEQFF | TGTGCCAGCAGTTACGATATACTAGCGGGCAATGAGCAGTTCTTC
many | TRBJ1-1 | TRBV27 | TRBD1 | CASRSGTGSGAFF | TGTGCCAGCAGGAGTGGGACAGGGAGTGGAGCTTTCTTT
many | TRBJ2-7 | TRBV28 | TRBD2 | CASSLLAGAYEQYF | TGTGCCAGCAGCTTGCTAGCGGGAGCGTACGAGCAGTACTTC
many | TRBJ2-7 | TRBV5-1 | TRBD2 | CASTLAGGPYEQYF | TGCGCCAGCACCCTAGCGGGAGGGCCCTACGAGCAGTACTTC
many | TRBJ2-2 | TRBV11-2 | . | CASRRLGSGELFF | TGTGCCAGCAGGCGACTAGGAAGCGGGGAGCTGTTTTTT
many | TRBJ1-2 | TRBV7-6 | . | CASSKSVESRKTYGYTF | TGTGCCAGCAGCAAAAGCGTTGAATCTCGAAAGACCTATGGCTACACCTTC
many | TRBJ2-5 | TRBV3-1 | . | CASSKKIPISFSETQYF | TGTGCCAGCAGCAAGAAAATTCCCATTTCTTTCTCTGAGACCCAGTACTTC
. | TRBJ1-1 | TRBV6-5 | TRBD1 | CASGPRTGETEAFF | TGTGCCAGCGGCCCCCGGACAGGGGAGACTGAAGCTTTCTTT
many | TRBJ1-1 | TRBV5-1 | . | CASSFGAQGTNTEAFF | TGCGCCAGCAGCTTCGGCGCACAGGGAACGAACACTGAAGCTTTCTTT